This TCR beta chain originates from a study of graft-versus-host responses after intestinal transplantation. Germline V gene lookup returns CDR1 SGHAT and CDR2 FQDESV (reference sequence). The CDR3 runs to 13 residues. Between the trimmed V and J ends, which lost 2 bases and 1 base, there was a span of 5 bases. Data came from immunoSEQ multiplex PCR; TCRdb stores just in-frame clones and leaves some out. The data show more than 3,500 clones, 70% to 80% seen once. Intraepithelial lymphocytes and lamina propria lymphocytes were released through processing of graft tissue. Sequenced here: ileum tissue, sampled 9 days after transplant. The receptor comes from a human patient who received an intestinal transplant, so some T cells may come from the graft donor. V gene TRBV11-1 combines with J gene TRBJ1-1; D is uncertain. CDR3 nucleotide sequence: TGTGCCAGCAGCTTATCCCGGAACACTGAAGCTTTCTTT. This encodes CASSLSRNTEAFF.